This TCR beta chain originates from a study of T cell responses to AZD1222 COVID-19 vaccine. Regarding the study as a whole: Spike-specific TCRs gained breadth and depth after people received two AZD1222 doses.

Generated by immunoSEQ multiplex PCR, the TCRdb table keeps only in-frame clones and is missing some. The repertoire holds fewer than 150,000 clones, with more than 70% as singletons. As regards this clone: Antigen: not known.

This TCR came from an adult who received the AZD1222 COVID-19 vaccine. Specimen: peripheral blood, collected 28 days after the second AZD1222 dose.

The CDR3, as DNA: TGCGCCAGCAGCCAAGCCAGAGAGAACACTGAAGCTTTCTTT. Translation: CASSQARENTEAFF. The V and J genes are TRBV4-3 and TRBJ1-1; D remains unclear. V lost 1 base and J 1 base, leaving 7 bases between the germline ends. Germline values: CDR1 LGHNA, CDR2 YSLEER. The CDR3 contains 14 residues.